This entry features one TCR beta chain sequence. What it recognizes is unknown. This sample is drawn from a study of long-term antiretroviral therapy in people with HIV. Study-wide points: Data on ART adherence, viral resistance or therapy changes were unavailable.

This CDR3 is 15 amino acids long. Unmatched junction bases numbered 11, after V lost 7 bases and J lost 4 bases. Germline CDR1 SGHRS, CDR2 YFSETQ. At survey level, the immunoSEQ assay was run in its v3.0 version. Some clones are missing from TCRdb's copy, which holds only in-frame ones; the method was immunoSEQ multiplex PCR. Of tens of thousands of clones listed, 85% were seen once; the top ten hold 9% to 15%. Sequencing was performed on unsorted PBMCs, taken 1.6 years after starting antiretroviral therapy. The TCR sequence derives from a man aged 40-55 years with HIV. The rearrangement uses TRBV5-1 and TRBJ2-1, with 7 bases that match TRBD2. The CDR3 DNA sequence: TGCGCCAGCCGAAGGGAACGGGGGGTTTACAATGAGCAGTTCTTC. Its protein is CASRRERGVYNEQFF.